One and the same sample provided the 17 T cell receptor beta chains below, sequenced in a study of blood T cell repertoires in COVID-19. Data came from immunoSEQ multiplex PCR; TCRdb stores just in-frame clones and leaves some out. This table has approximately 100,000 clones, about 81% appearing once. The sequencing sample was made of peripheral blood. The receptors derive from a woman aged 60 to 75 with acute or convalescent COVID-19.

The chain has TRBV2 and TRBJ1-4; TRBD1 aligns across 9 bases. The germline V gene encodes CDR1 SNHLY and CDR2 FYNNEI. CDR3 length: 15 amino acids. With V trimmed by 5 bases and J by 4 bases, 5 bases remained unmatched. The CDR3: CASSILTGGNEKLFF. In DNA, the CDR3 is TGTGCCAGCAGTATACTGACAGGGGGTAATGAAAAACTGTTTTTT.

The CDR3 protein is CASSPPGQGVAGYTF. CDR3 sequence (DNA): TGTGCCAGCAGCCCCCCGGGACAGGGTGTCGCTGGCTACACCTTC. This chain connects TRBV11-3 to TRBJ1-2; the match to TRBD1 covers 9 bases. The CDR3 spans 15 residues. Germline CDR1 is SGHNT and CDR2 is YENEEA. The V segment lost 5 bases and the J segment 7 bases; nucleotides outside the gene matches: 11.

This rearrangement joins TRBV7-6 to TRBJ2-5; D may be TRBD1 (6 bases). Germline V lookup: CDR1 SGHVS, CDR2 FNYEAQ. The CDR3 is 16 amino acids. Trimming stripped 4 bases from V and 5 bases from J, with 20 bases between. The CDR3 here is CASSSQWWGRGETQYF. CDR3 DNA: TGTGCCAGCAGCTCCCAGTGGTGGGGGCGTGGTGAGACCCAGTACTTC.

The chain is built from TRBV7-9 and TRBJ2-1; D is possibly TRBD1 (6 bases). This CDR3 is built from 12 residues. Germline V gene lookup returns CDR1 SEHNR and CDR2 FQNEAQ (reference sequence). Trimming stripped 5 bases from V and 12 bases from J, with 14 bases between. CDR3 protein: CASSPDSVGQFF. CDR3 coding DNA: TGTGCCAGCAGCCCGGACAGTGTGGGGCAGTTCTTC.

The V gene is TRBV2, the J gene TRBJ1-2; 8 bases are a match to TRBD1. V lost 6 bases, J lost 6 bases, and 9 bases stayed unmatched. CDR3 length equals 14 residues. From germline, CDR1 is SNHLY and CDR2 FYNNEI. The CDR3 spells CASRTGQDTHGYTF. In DNA form, the CDR3 reads TGTGCCAGCAGGACGGGACAGGACACACATGGCTACACCTTC.

This clone was counted between two and nine times. The J gene is TRBJ1-2, the V gene TRBV7-9; D is unresolved. The V gene lost 5 bases and the J gene lost 3 bases, with 13 bases spanning the gap. The germline V gene encodes CDR1 SEHNR and CDR2 FQNEAQ (reference sequence). This CDR3 comprises 14 residues. Here the CDR3 reads CASSQPGVYYGYTF. CDR3 bases: TGTGCCAGCAGCCAGCCGGGAGTGTACTATGGCTACACCTTC.

For the CDR3, the DNA is TGTGCCAGCAGCTTCTCGACAGAGAACACTGAAGCTTTCTTT. It translates to CASSFSTENTEAFF. This chain joins TRBV3-1 (or the pseudogene TRBV3-2) and TRBJ1-1; D possibly corresponds to TRBD1 (5 bases). Germline CDR1 is LGHDT and CDR2 is YNNKEL (reference sequence). The CDR3 length is 14 residues. The V and J ends lost 5 bases and 1 base respectively, with 11 bases between them.

This chain's CDR3 is CASSLDRTGYTF. The DNA of the CDR3 is TGTGCCAGCAGTCTGGACAGAACTGGCTACACCTTC. The chain combines TRBV2 with TRBJ1-2, with D maybe TRBD1 (6 bases). Trimming pared 5 bases from V and 7 bases from J, leaving 11 bases between. Germline-derived CDR1 and CDR2 are SNHLY and FYNNEI. The CDR3 spans 12 residues.

The chain employs TRBV3-1 (or the pseudogene TRBV3-2) and TRBJ2-1; D not certain. Trimming cost V 0 bases and J 0 bases, with 6 bases left between them. The CDR3 spans 15 residues. Germline values: CDR1 LGHDT, CDR2 YNNKEL (reference sequence). DNA for the CDR3: TGTGCCAGCAGCCAAGAGCGGAGCTCCTACAATGAGCAGTTCTTC. It translates to CASSQERSSYNEQFF.

J is TRBJ2-3 and V is TRBV6-6, with D perhaps TRBD2 (5 bases). The CDR3 loop spans 14 amino acids. The germline gives CDR1 MNHNY, CDR2 SVGAGI (reference sequence). Deletions cut 0 bases from V and 9 bases from J, with 13 bases between. CDR3 region: CASSYSTGGQTQYF. The CDR3 DNA sequence: TGTGCCAGCAGTTACTCGACCGGCGGGCAGACGCAGTATTTT.

The rearrangement links TRBV7-2 to TRBJ2-3; possible D gene TRBD2, 5 bases. This CDR3 comprises 12 residues. Germline V gives CDR1 SGHTA, CDR2 FQGNSA. The CDR3 sequence is CAAAGGTDTQYF. CDR3 DNA: TGTGCTGCGGCGGGTGGCACAGATACGCAGTATTTT.

The V call is TRBV7-2, the J call TRBJ2-3, with TRBD2 matching 11 bases. Germline-derived CDR1 and CDR2 are SGHTA and FQGNSA. CDR3 length: 16 residues. V lost 5 bases, J lost 0 bases, and 4 bases stayed unmatched. The DNA of the CDR3 is TGTGCCAGCAGCCCGGGACTAGCGGTTAGCACAGATACGCAGTATTTT. Translating it yields CASSPGLAVSTDTQYF.

This clone was seen a few times. CDR3 protein: CASSYFSASGRNRETQYF. The CDR3 DNA reads as TGTGCCAGCAGTTACTTCTCTGCTAGCGGACGCAATCGAGAGACCCAGTACTTC. This chain uses TRBV6-2 or TRBV6-3 with TRBJ2-5; 7 nucleotides match TRBD2. The V and J ends lost 1 base and 4 bases, in that order; junction bases with no gene match: 15. This CDR3 contains 18 residues. Germline V lookup: CDR1 MNHEY, CDR2 SVGEGT.

This clone was seen only once. The chain joins TRBV10-2 to TRBJ1-1, with D maybe TRBD1 (6 bases). The V end was cut by 6 bases, the J end by 3 bases, with 14 bases between. Per the germline V gene, CDR1 is WSHSY and CDR2 is SAAADI. The CDR3 has 14 amino acids. The CDR3 DNA is TGCGCCAGCAGGTCACAGGGAGGGCACACTGAAGCTTTCTTT. Encoded protein: CASRSQGGHTEAFF.

This chain links TRBV6-5 with TRBJ1-2; D is possibly TRBD1 (5 bases). This CDR3 spans 13 amino acids. Germline values: CDR1 MNHEY, CDR2 SVGAGI. Trimming cost V 6 bases and J 4 bases, with 12 bases left between them. The CDR3 here is CASSLTRGYGYTF. The CDR3 nucleotides are TGTGCCAGCAGCTTGACAAGGGGCTATGGCTACACCTTC.

The chain links TRBV11-2 to TRBJ2-3; 8 bases are shared with TRBD2. After removal of 5 bases from V and 1 base from J, the junction contained 8 bases not matched to a gene. The CDR3 extends over 16 amino acids. Germline CDR1 and CDR2: SGHAT and FQNNGV. The CDR3 here is CASSPPAAGGTDTQYF. The CDR3 DNA reads as TGTGCCAGCAGCCCGCCGGCAGCGGGAGGCACAGATACGCAGTATTTT.

J is TRBJ1-2 and V is TRBV5-1; 9 bases fit TRBD1. Germline values: CDR1 SGHRS, CDR2 YFSETQ. This CDR3 is 15 amino acids long. J gave up 5 bases and V 4 bases, and 9 bases lay outside the gene matches. DNA for the CDR3: TGCGCCAGCAGCCAGGGCGGGACAGGGATTTATGGCTACACCTTC. This sequence encodes CASSQGGTGIYGYTF.